This T cell receptor (beta chain) was documented in a study of T cells after yellow fever vaccination. 5'RACE template switching generated TCR cDNA, adding a universal primer site and UMIs. In TCRdb, the 5' RACE reads were re-called with MiXCR into one record per CDR3 protein. The table has 300,000 to 400,000 distinct CDR3 sequences, around 13% seen once. The V gene's germline CDR1 is SGHTA and CDR2 FQGNSA. V lost 1 base and J lost 8; bases outside the gene matches: 3. This CDR3 region has 13 residues. The sample holds a few counts of this clonotype. The sample consisted of CD4+ T cells sorted from PBMCs, taken 15 days after the yellow fever booster vaccination. The sequence was obtained from a man younger than 30 who received the YFV17D yellow fever vaccine. This rearrangement joins TRBV7-2 to TRBJ1-2, with 8 nucleotides matching TRBD1. The CDR3, as DNA: TGTGCCAGCAGCTTAGTACAGGGGGAGGGCTACACCTTC. Its translation: CASSLVQGEGYTF.